These 21 T cell receptor beta chains came from one sample sequenced in a study of blood T cell repertoires in COVID-19. Sequencing was performed with immunoSEQ multiplex PCR; in TCRdb, only in-frame clones are kept and a portion is missing. This table holds roughly 250,000 clones, about four fifths found once. Sequenced: peripheral blood. These receptors came from a middle-aged man with active or convalescent COVID-19.

V is TRBV6-6 and J is TRBJ1-2, with 7 bases aligning to TRBD1. Germline CDR1 reads MNHNY; CDR2 reads SVGAGI (reference sequence). This CDR3 region has 15 residues. The junction had 12 bases not matched to a gene; V was cut back by 6 bases and J by 5 bases. The CDR3 protein is CASRTSGTDNYGYTF. The CDR3 bases are TGTGCCAGCAGAACCTCCGGGACAGACAATTATGGCTACACCTTC.

This clone was seen a single time. The rearrangement links TRBV3-1 (or the pseudogene TRBV3-2) to TRBJ1-2; D remains unclear. V was trimmed by 0 bases and J by 2 bases, leaving 10 bases between them. This CDR3 is 15 amino acids long. Germline CDR1 is LGHDT and CDR2 is YNNKEL (reference sequence). CDR3 protein: CASSQDEGRNYGYTF. DNA of the CDR3: TGTGCCAGCAGCCAAGATGAGGGCCGAAACTATGGCTACACCTTC.

The rearrangement links TRBV28 to TRBJ2-1, with TRBD1 matching over 12 bases. The V and J ends lost 5 bases and 8 bases, in that order; junction bases with no gene match: 7. This CDR3 contains 15 residues. Germline V lookup: CDR1 MDHEN, CDR2 SYDVKM. CDR3 bases: TGTGCCAGCAGTAACCCGGGACAGGGGGCGTATGAGCAGTTCTTC. It codes for CASSNPGQGAYEQFF.

The chain joins TRBV7-9 to TRBJ1-4, with D possibly TRBD1 on 6 matching bases. Germline V gene data show CDR1 as SEHNR and CDR2 as FQNEAQ (reference sequence). The CDR3 spans 14 residues. The ends were cut back, 1 base at V and 6 bases at J, with 9 bases in the middle. The CDR3 DNA is TGTGCCAGCAGCTTAGGGGGGCAGGATGAAAAACTGTTTTTT. Translating it yields CASSLGGQDEKLFF.

The J gene is TRBJ2-1, the V gene TRBV7-6, with a tentative D call TRBD2 (5 bases). Trimming removed 5 bases at V and 4 bases at J, with 21 bases between. The germline CDR1 and CDR2 sequences are SGHVS and FNYEAQ. The CDR3 covers 17 residues. CDR3 DNA sequence: TGTGCCAGCAGCCCAGTAAGGGTCGCGGGCGTTTACAATGAGCAGTTCTTC. This codes for CASSPVRVAGVYNEQFF.

This clone was detected only once. This chain links TRBV30 with TRBJ1-5; no clear D gene. Germline V gene data show CDR1 as GTSNPN and CDR2 as SVGIG (reference sequence). This CDR3 spans 13 amino acids. The V and J ends lost 1 base and 3 bases respectively, with 7 bases between them. This chain's CDR3 is CAWSGRNNQPQHF. The CDR3 DNA reads TGTGCCTGGAGTGGGAGGAACAATCAGCCCCAGCATTTT.

This clone was observed once. The V and J genes are TRBV7-8 and TRBJ2-7, with 12 bases identical to TRBD2. Germline trimming cut 5 bases from V and 7 bases from J; bases unmatched to any gene: 12. The CDR3 totals 16 residues. The germline V gene has CDR1 SGHVS and CDR2 FQNEAQ. CDR3 region: CASSTRLAGDTMEQYF. The CDR3 region has the DNA TGTGCCAGCAGCACCAGACTAGCGGGGGATACGATGGAGCAGTACTTC.

The chain recombines TRBV6-1 with TRBJ2-6; no clear D gene. There are 16 residues in the CDR3. V lost 4 bases and J 1 base, leaving 11 bases between the germline ends. Germline V gene lookup returns CDR1 MNHNS and CDR2 SASEGT. The CDR3 reads CASSGSIVSGANVLTF. The CDR3 bases are TGTGCCAGCAGTGGGAGCATAGTGTCTGGGGCCAACGTCCTGACTTTC.

This clone occurred once. The chain links TRBV9 to TRBJ2-5; tentative D call: TRBD2 (6 bases). The CDR3 has 15 residues. Trimming removed 0 bases from V and 1 base from J, with 10 bases in between. Per the germline V gene, CDR1 is SGDLS and CDR2 is YYNGEE. CDR3 sequence reads: CASSVATSLQETQYF. CDR3 sequence (DNA): TGTGCCAGCAGCGTAGCAACTAGCCTCCAAGAGACCCAGTACTTC.

This clone was seen just once. The chain recombines TRBV30 with TRBJ1-6; tentative D call: TRBD1 (5 bases). Germline V gene sequence: CDR1 GTSNPN, CDR2 SVGIG (reference sequence). The CDR3 has 14 residues. V lost 4 bases, J lost 5 bases, and 12 bases lay in between. As DNA, the CDR3 is TGTGCCTGGACCTCGGGGGGAGATAATTCACCCCTCCACTTT. Residues: CAWTSGGDNSPLHF.

The chain employs TRBV6-2 or TRBV6-3 and TRBJ1-2; 7 positions match TRBD1. V trimming: 4 bases; J trimming: 2 bases; junction bases outside the gene matches: 10. Per the germline V gene, CDR1 is MNHEY and CDR2 is SVGEGT. The CDR3 sequence is 16 residues long. Written as DNA, the CDR3 is TGTGCCAGCAGTTCTACCCCCACAGGGGTAAACTATGGCTACACCTTC. Residues: CASSSTPTGVNYGYTF.

This clone was seen a handful of times. In DNA, the CDR3 is TGTGCCAGCTCACCCGCGGGGGGGGAAGCTTTCTTT. Translated: CASSPAGGEAFF. This rearrangement joins TRBV18 to TRBJ1-1; D perhaps matches TRBD1 (5 bases). The germline V and J ends were trimmed by 3 bases and 8 bases, with 10 bases remaining between them. Germline V gene data show CDR1 as KGHSH and CDR2 as LQKENI. CDR3 length: 12 residues.

This clone was detected once. The V gene is TRBV19, the J gene TRBJ1-1; tentative D call: TRBD1 (5 bases). Trimming took off 6 bases at V and 0 bases at J, with 11 bases between the two ends. Germline CDR1 LNHDA, CDR2 SQIVND (reference sequence). The length of the CDR3 is 14 residues. This chain's CDR3 is CASSTQAMNTEAFF. CDR3 nucleotide sequence: TGTGCCAGTAGCACACAGGCGATGAACACTGAAGCTTTCTTT.

The V and J genes are TRBV5-1 and TRBJ1-1; 8 bases agree with TRBD1. Germline lookup yields CDR1 SGHRS and CDR2 YFSETQ. The CDR3 consists of 15 residues. The J segment lost 2 bases and the V segment lost 4 bases, leaving 7 bases of the junction unmatched. CDR3 protein: CASSQTQGGNTEAFF. The CDR3 nucleotides read TGCGCCAGCAGCCAAACACAGGGGGGAAACACTGAAGCTTTCTTT.

The rearrangement uses TRBV19 and TRBJ1-1; TRBD1 matches 10 bases. The ends lost 8 bases at V and 5 bases at J; junction bases unmatched: 8. Germline CDR1 is LNHDA and CDR2 is SQIVND (reference sequence). The CDR3 loop spans 14 amino acids. The CDR3 is CASLAGQGYTEAFF. CDR3 DNA: TGTGCCAGTCTGGCGGGACAGGGGTATACTGAAGCTTTCTTT. Supplemented by reference TRBV19 and TRBJ1-1, the full variable domain reads DGGITQSPKYLFRKEGQNVTLSCEQNLNHDAMYWYRQDPGQGLRLIYYSQIVNDFQKGDIAEGYSVSREKKESFPLTVTSAQKNPTAFYLCASLAGQGYTEAFFGQGTRLTVV.

This rearrangement joins TRBV19 to TRBJ1-5; the D gene is possibly TRBD1 (5 bases). Trimming pared 7 bases from V and 1 base from J, leaving 17 bases between. This CDR3 comprises 16 residues. Germline V gene data show CDR1 as LNHDA and CDR2 as SQIVND (reference sequence). The CDR3, as DNA: TGTGCCAGTATCCGGGACTCTGGAAGGAGCAATCAGCCCCAGCATTTT. Its protein is CASIRDSGRSNQPQHF.

The rearrangement joins TRBV19 to TRBJ2-1, with 10 bases lining up with TRBD2. The V and J ends lost 5 bases and 1 base, in that order; junction bases with no gene match: 5. CDR3 length: 16 amino acids. The germline gives CDR1 LNHDA, CDR2 SQIVND (reference sequence). The CDR3 nucleotides read TGTGCCAGTAGTTTACTAGCGGGGAGTTCCTACAATGAGCAGTTCTTC. Encoded protein: CASSLLAGSSYNEQFF. The full variable domain, its missing parts supplied by reference TRBV19 and TRBJ2-1, is DGGITQSPKYLFRKEGQNVTLSCEQNLNHDAMYWYRQDPGQGLRLIYYSQIVNDFQKGDIAEGYSVSREKKESFPLTVTSAQKNPTAFYLCASSLLAGSSYNEQFFGPGTRLTVL.

The chain carries TRBV28 and TRBJ2-4; the D gene is possibly TRBD1 (6 bases). Trimming removed 6 bases at V and 7 bases at J, with 22 bases between. The CDR3 is 16 residues long. Germline values: CDR1 MDHEN, CDR2 SYDVKM. The CDR3, as DNA: TGTGCCAGCAGCCCAACCCCCACAGGGTTGGGCAACATTCAGTACTTC. Translating gives CASSPTPTGLGNIQYF.

DNA for the CDR3: TGTGCCAGCATCCACGGGACACCTAATGAAAAACTGTTTTTT. Residues: CASIHGTPNEKLFF. V is TRBV2 and J is TRBJ1-4, with a tentative D call TRBD1 (6 bases). The CDR3 extends over 14 amino acids. Germline loops: CDR1 SNHLY, CDR2 FYNNEI. Deletions cut 7 bases from V and 3 bases from J, with 12 bases between.

This clone showed up just once. V usage is TRBV2 and J usage is TRBJ1-2; unclear D gene. Germline CDR1 SNHLY, CDR2 FYNNEI. Trimming pared 0 bases from V and 8 bases from J, leaving 19 bases between. This CDR3 is 16 amino acids long. CDR3 residues: CASSEAFLDRHGGYTF. CDR3 DNA: TGTGCCAGCAGTGAAGCTTTTTTGGATCGACATGGGGGCTACACCTTC.

This clone is a singleton in its sample. This chain uses TRBV11-2 with TRBJ1-3, with a weak D call TRBD1 (5 bases). Germline assignment: CDR1 SGHAT and CDR2 FQNNGV. V lost 6 bases and J 4 bases, leaving 13 bases between the germline ends. The CDR3 loop spans 14 amino acids. CDR3 coding DNA: TGTGCCAGCAGTCAGGGCTTCGGGGGAAACACCATATATTTT. This sequence encodes CASSQGFGGNTIYF.